Below, 25 T cell receptor beta chains from the same sample are listed, as sequenced in a study of shared clonotypes between healthy human individuals (dated by TCRdb to about 2020). The library was produced with the immunoSEQ multiplex PCR assay. TCRdb limited this immuneACCESS table to in-frame rearrangements with V and J called. A share of clones is missing; checked studies link under half to unresolved V genes, and the rest is unexplained. This sample is represented by around 1.6 million clones; about 98% of them were singletons. In total, the top ten clones hold approximately 0.45% of the sample. The material sequenced was naive CD4+ T cells sorted from blood. The cell subset or site label, as the study defines it: CD45RA+ positively selected. The receptors were sampled from a man aged 30-40 years in good health.

This chain uses TRBV7-9 with TRBJ2-7; TRBD2 aligns across 7 bases. The CDR3 has 15 residues. The germline V gene encodes CDR1 SEHNR and CDR2 FQNEAQ (reference sequence). V lost 8 bases and J lost 7; bases outside the gene matches: 17. The CDR3 sequence is CASGVLGGSLGEQYF. The CDR3 DNA follows: TGTGCCAGCGGTGTATTGGGCGGGAGCCTAGGAGAGCAGTACTTC.

A note on this clone: Within the sample, other DNA sequences also encode this same CDR3. V gene TRBV5-1 combines with J gene TRBJ2-7, with D perhaps TRBD2 (5 bases). The V and J ends lost 5 bases and 1 base respectively, with 10 bases between them. The CDR3 has 13 amino acids. Per the germline V gene, CDR1 is SGHRS and CDR2 is YFSETQ. DNA for the CDR3: TGCGCCAGCAGTTTTAGCGCTTCCTACGAGCAGTACTTC. Amino acid sequence: CASSFSASYEQYF.

The CDR3 bases are TGTGCCAGCAGCCCAGAAGGACAGGGGTACGAGCAGTACTTC. Protein product: CASSPEGQGYEQYF. The chain recombines TRBV7-8 with TRBJ2-7; 9 positions agree with TRBD1. The V gene end was trimmed by 5 bases and the J gene end by 4 bases; junction bases not matched to a gene: 6. The CDR3 is 14 residues long. Germline values: CDR1 SGHVS, CDR2 FQNEAQ. Complete variable domain (other parts from reference TRBV7-8 and TRBJ2-7): GAGVSQSPRYKVAKRGQDVALRCDPISGHVSLFWYQQALGQGPEFLTYFQNEAQLDKSGLPSDRFFAERPEGSVSTLKIQRTQQEDSAVYLCASSPEGQGYEQYFGPGTRLTVT.

The rearrangement uses TRBV30 and TRBJ2-7; TRBD2 might be the D (6 bases). CDR3 size: 14 residues. Germline CDR1 is GTSNPN and CDR2 is SVGIG (reference sequence). Trimming cost V 5 bases and J 2 bases, with 16 bases left between them. The CDR3 reads CAWGRDSITYEQYF. The CDR3, as DNA: TGTGCCTGGGGTCGGGACTCCATAACCTACGAGCAGTACTTC.

The V and J genes are TRBV7-9 and TRBJ2-6; D is unclear. The germline gives CDR1 SEHNR, CDR2 FQNEAQ (reference sequence). CDR3 length: 16 residues. Deletions cut 1 base from V and 3 bases from J, with 10 bases between. The CDR3 here is CASSLVGSYGANVLTF. The CDR3 nucleotides read TGTGCCAGCAGCTTAGTCGGTAGTTATGGGGCCAACGTCCTGACTTTC.

This clone was observed a few times. The chain couples TRBV5-1 to TRBJ1-5, with 9 bases fitting TRBD1. This CDR3 is built from 15 residues. Germline V lookup: CDR1 SGHRS, CDR2 YFSETQ. V was clipped by 0 bases and J by 5 bases; unmatched bases: 3. Here the CDR3 reads CASSLEGQGDQPQHF. The DNA of the CDR3 is TGCGCCAGCAGCTTGGAGGGACAGGGAGATCAGCCCCAGCATTTT.

The rearrangement joins TRBV14 to TRBJ2-6; D gene unclear. The V and J ends lost 4 bases and 0 bases respectively, with 10 bases between them. CDR1 is SGHDN and CDR2 is FVKESK in the germline V gene. There are 16 residues in the CDR3. The CDR3 loop reads CASSPLGSSGANVLTF. The CDR3, as DNA: TGTGCCAGCAGCCCTTTAGGAAGCTCTGGGGCCAACGTCCTGACTTTC.

The chain recombines TRBV9 with TRBJ2-5, with 7 bases lining up with TRBD1. Trimming took 3 bases from V and 2 from J; bases not matched to a gene: 4. From germline, CDR1 is SGDLS and CDR2 YYNGEE. The CDR3 totals 14 residues. The CDR3 sequence is CASSGGGYQETQYF. DNA of the CDR3: TGTGCCAGCAGCGGAGGGGGCTATCAAGAGACCCAGTACTTC.

This clone was seen only a few times. This chain links TRBV4-1 with TRBJ1-5; 7 bases match TRBD1. This CDR3 spans 15 amino acids. Germline V gene sequence: CDR1 MGHRA, CDR2 YSYEKL. The ends lost 5 bases at V and 4 bases at J; junction bases unmatched: 8. Written as DNA, the CDR3 is TGCGCCAGCAGCGACAGACAGGGCGAGAATCAGCCCCAGCATTTT. The encoded protein is CASSDRQGENQPQHF.

The chain employs TRBV21-1 and TRBJ1-1; no DNA check was done on the table's D call, TRBD1. TRBV21-1 corresponds to a pseudogene. The length of the CDR3 is 15 residues. The CDR3 here is CASSKTRAGNTEAFF. In nucleotides, the CDR3 is TGTGCCAGCAGCAAAACCAGGGCAGGGAACACTGAAGCTTTCTTT.

The gene calls are TRBV28 and TRBJ1-2, with a tentative D call TRBD1 (6 bases). CDR3 size: 15 residues. Germline assignment: CDR1 MDHEN and CDR2 SYDVKM. Trimming took 3 bases from V and 0 from J, leaving 11 bases between them. The CDR3 is CASSLPWTANYGYTF. In DNA, the CDR3 is TGTGCCAGCAGTTTGCCGTGGACAGCTAACTATGGCTACACCTTC.

This clone appeared once. The chain couples TRBV7-8 to TRBJ1-1; no clear D gene. The germline V gene has CDR1 SGHVS and CDR2 FQNEAQ. V was pared by 2 bases and J by 3 bases, with 13 bases between. CDR3 length equals 15 residues. In DNA, the CDR3 is TGTGCCAGCAGCTTATCGCCCGGTCTTCACACTGAAGCTTTCTTT. It yields the protein CASSLSPGLHTEAFF.

The chain is built from TRBV5-6 and TRBJ1-1; no reliable D call. Between the trimmed V and J ends, which lost 0 bases and 2 bases, there was a span of 11 bases. Germline V gene data show CDR1 as SGHDT and CDR2 as YYEEEE. CDR3 size: 15 residues. CDR3 bases: TGTGCCAGCAGCTTGGTTGGCGTATCAAACACTGAAGCTTTCTTT. Translated: CASSLVGVSNTEAFF.

This chain connects TRBV19 to TRBJ2-7, with a weak D call TRBD1 (5 bases). CDR3 size: 15 residues. V was clipped by 4 bases and J by 4 bases, with 17 bases between them. In germline, CDR1 is LNHDA, CDR2 SQIVND (reference sequence). CDR3 amino acids: CASSKDSGIFYEQYF. The CDR3 nucleotides read TGTGCCAGTAGTAAAGACAGTGGAATTTTTTACGAGCAGTACTTC.

This chain joins TRBV11-2 and TRBJ1-5; D is ambiguous. The CDR3 covers 12 residues. Germline lookup yields CDR1 SGHAT and CDR2 FQNNGV. V lost 2 bases, J lost 4 bases, and 3 bases lay in between. As DNA, the CDR3 is TGTGCCAGCAGCTTAAATAATCAGCCCCAGCATTTT. Amino acid sequence: CASSLNNQPQHF.

A word on this clone: Other DNA sequences in this specimen translate into the identical CDR3. The rearrangement joins TRBV19 to TRBJ2-2; D not resolved. The germline V gene encodes CDR1 LNHDA and CDR2 SQIVND (reference sequence). Trimming stripped 3 bases from V and 0 bases from J, with 5 bases between. The CDR3 is 14 residues long. CDR3 residues: CASSIGTNTGELFF. CDR3 bases: TGTGCCAGTAGTATTGGAACGAACACCGGGGAGCTGTTTTTT.

The chain uses TRBV28 and TRBJ1-2; 7 bases map to TRBD1. Trimming removed 2 bases from V and 8 bases from J; junction bases left unmatched: 14. The CDR3 is made up of 16 amino acids. In germline, CDR1 is MDHEN, CDR2 SYDVKM. In DNA, the CDR3 is TGTGCCAGCAGTTTAGCCTCTCCGAGGGGGCTCTTGGGCTACACCTTC. Its protein is CASSLASPRGLLGYTF.

The genes are TRBV18 and TRBJ2-5; 7 nucleotides align to TRBD1. The CDR3 totals 14 residues. Trimming took 3 bases from V and 4 from J; bases not matched to a gene: 5. Germline V gives CDR1 KGHSH, CDR2 LQKENI. The DNA for the CDR3 is TGTGCCAGCTCACCGGTGAGGGGGCGAGAGACCCAGTACTTC. Translating it yields CASSPVRGRETQYF.

V and J are TRBV7-6 and TRBJ1-2, with D perhaps TRBD1 (6 bases). The germline gives CDR1 SGHVS, CDR2 FNYEAQ. V lost 1 base, J lost 3 bases, and 12 bases lay in between. This CDR3 has 15 amino acids. Here the CDR3 DNA reads TGTGCCAGCAGCTTAGAGTCGGGGGCCCACTATGGCTACACCTTC. Protein: CASSLESGAHYGYTF.

The CDR3 region is CATSRDPGPIYEQYF. The CDR3 DNA sequence: TGTGCCACCAGCAGAGACCCGGGGCCGATCTACGAGCAGTACTTC. V usage is TRBV15 and J usage is TRBJ2-7; TRBD1 or TRBD2 may be the D gene (5 bases each). V dropped 0 bases and J dropped 3 bases, with 12 bases sitting between them. The CDR3 totals 15 residues. CDR1 and CDR2 from the germline V gene are LNHNV and YYDKDF (reference sequence). The full variable domain, with the rest looked up from reference TRBV15 and TRBJ2-7, is DAMVIQNPRYQVTQFGKPVTLSCSQTLNHNVMYWYQQKSSQAPKLLFHYYDKDFNNEADTPDNFQSRRPNTSFCFLDIRSPGLGDTAMYLCATSRDPGPIYEQYFGPGTRLTVT.

This chain joins TRBV5-5 and TRBJ2-3; D not resolved. The V end lost 0 bases, the J end lost 6 bases, and 8 bases lay between the germline ends. This CDR3 has 13 amino acids. Germline-derived CDR1 and CDR2 are SGHKS and YYEKEE (reference sequence). For the CDR3, the DNA is TGTGCCAGCAGCTTGGATGGATGGGATACGCAGTATTTT. It specifies CASSLDGWDTQYF.

The CDR3 is CASSHSGRADGELFF. The CDR3 bases are TGCGCCAGCAGCCATAGCGGGAGGGCGGACGGGGAGCTGTTTTTT. The chain combines TRBV10-2 with TRBJ2-2; TRBD2 agrees at 11 bases. The V segment lost 6 bases and the J segment 7 bases; nucleotides outside the gene matches: 7. Germline CDR1 reads WSHSY; CDR2 reads SAAADI. This CDR3 comprises 15 residues.

J is TRBJ2-1 and V is TRBV7-9, with 8 bases identical to TRBD2. The V and J ends lost 0 bases and 1 base, in that order; junction bases with no gene match: 8. CDR3 size: 18 residues. Germline CDR1 is SEHNR and CDR2 is FQNEAQ (reference sequence). DNA for the CDR3: TGTGCCAGCAGCTTAGCGCGAGGCGGGGGGTTGTCCTACAATGAGCAGTTCTTC. It codes for CASSLARGGGLSYNEQFF.

Notes on this clone: The sample contains more than one DNA sequence encoding this CDR3. For the CDR3, the DNA is TGTGCCAGCAGCTTGGACAGCAATCAGCCCCAGCATTTT. It yields the protein CASSLDSNQPQHF. V gene TRBV11-2 combines with J gene TRBJ1-5; the D is unclear. This CDR3 has 13 residues. The germline CDR1 and CDR2 sequences are SGHAT and FQNNGV. The V end lost 3 bases, the J end lost 1 base, and 4 bases lay between the germline ends.

CDR3 DNA: TGTGCCAGCAGTTTCCTTTCCGTTCGAATGAACACTGAAGCTTTCTTT. Protein product: CASSFLSVRMNTEAFF. The chain is built from TRBV28 and TRBJ1-1; D gene ambiguous. V gave up 3 bases and J gave up 0 bases, with 14 bases separating them. This CDR3 has 16 amino acids. Per germline, CDR1 MDHEN and CDR2 SYDVKM.